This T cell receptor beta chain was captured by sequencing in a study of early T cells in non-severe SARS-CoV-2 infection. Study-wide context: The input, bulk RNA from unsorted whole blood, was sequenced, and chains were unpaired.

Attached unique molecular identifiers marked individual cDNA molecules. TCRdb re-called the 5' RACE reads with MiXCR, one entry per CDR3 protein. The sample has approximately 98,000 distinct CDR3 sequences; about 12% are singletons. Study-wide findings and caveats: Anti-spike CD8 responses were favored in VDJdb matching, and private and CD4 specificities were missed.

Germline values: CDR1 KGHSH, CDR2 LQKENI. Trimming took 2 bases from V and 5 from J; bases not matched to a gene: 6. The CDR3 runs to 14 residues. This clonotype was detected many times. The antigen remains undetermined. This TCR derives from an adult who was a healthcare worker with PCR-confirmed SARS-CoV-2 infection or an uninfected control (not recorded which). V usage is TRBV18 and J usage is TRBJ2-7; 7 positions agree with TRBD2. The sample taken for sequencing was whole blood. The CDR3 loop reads CASSPGLDLDEQYF. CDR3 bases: TGTGCCAGCTCACCAGGACTAGATCTCGACGAGCAGTACTTC.